A selection of T cell receptor beta chains follows, all from one sample in a study of vaccination and CD4 T cells after COVID-19. Each CDR3 protein gets one entry after TCRdb re-called the PCR reads with MiXCR. The sample consists of 15,000 to 20,000 distinct CDR3 sequences, approximately 56% of them appearing once. Antigens of these TCRs are unknown. Material: CD4+ T cells from blood, cultured in vitro, obtained before SARS-CoV-2 vaccination. The receptors shown here come from a human donor who had recovered from COVID-19. The CDR3 runs from the conserved cysteine through the conserved F or W. The D gene is left open where the match is weak. Expanded clones get a size class; other rows say once, few or many, or leave the size out.

v_gene	j_gene	d_gene	abundance	CDR3nt	CDR3aa
TRBV19	TRBJ2-3	-	-	TGTGCCAGTAGTACAAGGACAGATACGCAGTATTTT	CASSTRTDTQYF
TRBV6-1	TRBJ1-2	TRBD1	-	TGTGCCAGCAGTGATTTGGACAGGCTCCTGCATGGCTACACCTTC	CASSDLDRLLHGYTF
TRBV19	TRBJ1-6	TRBD1	-	TGTGCCAGTACCGGGACAGCGGATTTAAGTTCACCCCTCCACTTT	CASTGTADLSSPLHF
TRBV28	TRBJ1-5	TRBD1	-	TGTGCCAGCAGTATACAGGGGGCGGATCAGCCCCAGCATTTT	CASSIQGADQPQHF
TRBV20-1	TRBJ2-7	TRBD2	-	TGCAGTGCTAGATTAGCGGGAGAAGGGCCCTACGAGCAGTACTTC	CSARLAGEGPYEQYF
TRBV20-1	TRBJ2-3	TRBD2	-	TGCAGTGCTAGGGCAAAACTAGCGGAGAGCACAGATACGCAGTATTTT	CSARAKLAESTDTQYF
TRBV12-3/TRBV12-4	TRBJ1-5	TRBD1	few	TGTGCCAGTAGGGGGACAGGGAATCAGCCCCAGCATTTT	CASRGTGNQPQHF
TRBV6-1	TRBJ2-5	-	-	TGTGCCAGCAGTGGACACCTAAAAGAGACCCAGTACTTC	CASSGHLKETQYF
TRBV19	TRBJ2-7	TRBD2	-	TGTGCCAGTAGGGAGTCTGCGGGAGGGTCCTACGAGCAGTACTTC	CASRESAGGSYEQYF
TRBV7-9	TRBJ2-1	-	few	TGTGCCAGCAGCTTAGATTCCTACAATGAGCAGTTCTTC	CASSLDSYNEQFF
TRBV15	TRBJ2-5	TRBD2	-	TGTGCCACCAGCAGAGACCCGGTAGCTAGCGGGGGGCAGTACCAAGAGACCCAGTACTTC	CATSRDPVASGGQYQETQYF
TRBV20-1	TRBJ2-5	TRBD2	-	TGCAGTGCTAGAGCGGGAGGGCGGGAGACCCGGTACTTC	CSARAGGRETRYF
TRBV20-1	TRBJ1-6	TRBD1	-	TGCAGTGCTAGAGATTACGAACCAGGGGGTTCACCCCTCCACTTT	CSARDYEPGGSPLHF
TRBV7-2	TRBJ1-1	-	-	TGTGCCAGCAGCTTAGAGCTACGGCCCCTCACTGAAGCTTTCTTT	CASSLELRPLTEAFF
TRBV6-1	TRBJ2-7	-	once	TGTGCCAGCAGCTCGACGGACCGAGCCTACGAGCAGTACTTC	CASSSTDRAYEQYF
TRBV20-1	TRBJ1-1	TRBD1	-	TGCAGTGCTGGGACAGGGAGGGGTATGAACACTGAAGCTTTCTTT	CSAGTGRGMNTEAFF
TRBV7-9	TRBJ2-3	TRBD1	once	TGTGCCAGCAGCCTTCTGGTAGGGGGCGTAACAGATACGCAGTATTTT	CASSLLVGGVTDTQYF
TRBV7-2	TRBJ1-5	-	-	TGTGCCAGCAGCCTGGACTTGGGCAATCAGCCCCAGCATTTT	CASSLDLGNQPQHF
TRBV7-8	TRBJ1-2	-	few	TGTGCCAGCAGCTTAGCGGAGGGTGGACCCCTTAGCCCGTATGGCTACACCTTC	CASSLAEGGPLSPYGYTF
TRBV19	TRBJ1-1	-	few	TGTGCCAGTAATGTCCCATCAGGAGCCACTAAAGCTTTCTTT	CASNVPSGATKAFF
TRBV7-2	TRBJ2-7	TRBD2	few	TGTGCCAGCAGCTTAGGTAGCGGGTATTCCTACGAGCAGTACTTC	CASSLGSGYSYEQYF